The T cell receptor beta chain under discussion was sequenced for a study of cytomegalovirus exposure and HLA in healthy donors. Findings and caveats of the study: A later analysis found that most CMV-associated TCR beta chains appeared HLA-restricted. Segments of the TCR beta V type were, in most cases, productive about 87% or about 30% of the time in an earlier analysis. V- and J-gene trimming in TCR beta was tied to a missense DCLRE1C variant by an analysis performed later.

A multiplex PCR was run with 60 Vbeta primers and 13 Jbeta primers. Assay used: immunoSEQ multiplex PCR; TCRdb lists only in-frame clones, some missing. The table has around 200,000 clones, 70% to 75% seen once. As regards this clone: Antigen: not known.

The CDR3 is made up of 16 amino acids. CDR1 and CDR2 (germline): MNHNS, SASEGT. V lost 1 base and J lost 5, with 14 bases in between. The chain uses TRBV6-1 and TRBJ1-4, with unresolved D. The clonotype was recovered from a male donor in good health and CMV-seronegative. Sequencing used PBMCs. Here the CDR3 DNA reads TGTGCCAGCAGTGAAGGGTCGGGGTACGGGAATGAAAAACTGTTTTTT. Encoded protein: CASSEGSGYGNEKLFF.